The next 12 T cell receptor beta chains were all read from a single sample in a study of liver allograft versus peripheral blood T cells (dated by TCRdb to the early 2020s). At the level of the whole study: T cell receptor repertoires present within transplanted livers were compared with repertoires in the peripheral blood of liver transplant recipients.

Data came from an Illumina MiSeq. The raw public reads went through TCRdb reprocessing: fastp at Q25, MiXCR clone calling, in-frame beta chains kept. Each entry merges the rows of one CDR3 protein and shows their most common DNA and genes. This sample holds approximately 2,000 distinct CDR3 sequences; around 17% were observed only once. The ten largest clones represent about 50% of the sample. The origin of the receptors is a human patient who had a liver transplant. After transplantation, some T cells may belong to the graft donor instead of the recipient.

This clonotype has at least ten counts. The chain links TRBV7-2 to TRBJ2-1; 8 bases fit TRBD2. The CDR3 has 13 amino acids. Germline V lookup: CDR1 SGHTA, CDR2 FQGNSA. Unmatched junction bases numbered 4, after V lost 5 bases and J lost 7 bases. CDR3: CASSLGGANEQFF. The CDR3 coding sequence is TGTGCCAGCAGCCTCGGGGGGGCGAATGAGCAGTTCTTC.

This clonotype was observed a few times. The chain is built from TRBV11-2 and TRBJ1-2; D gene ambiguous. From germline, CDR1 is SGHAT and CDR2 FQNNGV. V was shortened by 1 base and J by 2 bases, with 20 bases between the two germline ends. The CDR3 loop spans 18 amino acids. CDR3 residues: CASSLAAGYLSENYGYTF. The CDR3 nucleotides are TGTGCCAGCAGCTTAGCAGCCGGTTATCTTTCCGAAAACTATGGCTACACCTTC.

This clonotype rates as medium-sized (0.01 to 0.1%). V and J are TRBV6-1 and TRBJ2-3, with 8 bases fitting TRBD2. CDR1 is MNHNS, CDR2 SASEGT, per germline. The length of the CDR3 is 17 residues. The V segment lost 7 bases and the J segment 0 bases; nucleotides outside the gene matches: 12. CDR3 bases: TGTGCCAGCACGTTTCAGGGGCTAGCGGGTAGCACAGATACGCAGTATTTT. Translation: CASTFQGLAGSTDTQYF.

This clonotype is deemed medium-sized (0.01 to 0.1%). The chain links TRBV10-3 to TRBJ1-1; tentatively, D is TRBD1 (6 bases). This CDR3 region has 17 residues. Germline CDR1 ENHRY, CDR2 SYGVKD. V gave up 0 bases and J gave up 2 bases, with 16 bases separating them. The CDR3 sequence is CAISESGGQGGNTEAFF. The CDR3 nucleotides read TGTGCCATCAGTGAGTCTGGGGGGCAAGGAGGAAACACTGAAGCTTTCTTT.

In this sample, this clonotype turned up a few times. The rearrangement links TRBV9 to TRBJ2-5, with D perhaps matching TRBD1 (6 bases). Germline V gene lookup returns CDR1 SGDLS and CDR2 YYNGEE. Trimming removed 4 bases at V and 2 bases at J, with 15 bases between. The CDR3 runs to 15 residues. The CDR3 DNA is TGTGCCAGCAGCCCTCGACAGGACTTACAAGAGACCCAGTACTTC. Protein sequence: CASSPRQDLQETQYF.

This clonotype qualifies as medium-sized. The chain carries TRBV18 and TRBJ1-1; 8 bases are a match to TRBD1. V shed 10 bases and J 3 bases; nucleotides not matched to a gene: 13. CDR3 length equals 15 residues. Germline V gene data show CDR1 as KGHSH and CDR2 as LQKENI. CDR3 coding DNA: TGTGCCACCCTCAGGCAGGGGGCGGCGGACACTGAAGCTTTCTTT. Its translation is CATLRQGAADTEAFF.

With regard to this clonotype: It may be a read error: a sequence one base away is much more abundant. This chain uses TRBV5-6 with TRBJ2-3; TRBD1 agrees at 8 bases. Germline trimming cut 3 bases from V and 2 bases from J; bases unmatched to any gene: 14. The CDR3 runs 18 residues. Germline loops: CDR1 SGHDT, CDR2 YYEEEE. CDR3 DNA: TGTGCCAGCAGCTCTGACAAACCGAGACAGGGGCCCACAGATACGCAGTATTTT. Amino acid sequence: CASSSDKPRQGPTDTQYF. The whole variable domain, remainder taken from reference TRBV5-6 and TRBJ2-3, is DAGVTQSPTHLIKTRGQQVTLRCSPKSGHDTVSWYQQALGQGPQFIFQYYEEEERQRGNFPDRFSGHQFPNYSSELNVNALLLGDSALYLCASSSDKPRQGPTDTQYFGPGTRLTVL.

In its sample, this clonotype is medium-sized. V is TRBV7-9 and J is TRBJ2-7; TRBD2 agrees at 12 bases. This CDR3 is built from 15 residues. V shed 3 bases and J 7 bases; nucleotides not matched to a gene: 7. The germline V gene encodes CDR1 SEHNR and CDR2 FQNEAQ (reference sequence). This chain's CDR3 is CASSFPTSGREEQYF. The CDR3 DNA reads TGTGCCAGCAGCTTCCCGACTAGCGGGAGAGAGGAGCAGTACTTC.

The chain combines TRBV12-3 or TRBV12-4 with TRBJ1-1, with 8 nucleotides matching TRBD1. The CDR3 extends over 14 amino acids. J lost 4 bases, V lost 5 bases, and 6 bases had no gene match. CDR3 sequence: CASSLDRESTEAFF. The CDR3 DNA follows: TGTGCCAGCAGTCTGGACAGGGAGAGCACTGAAGCTTTCTTT.

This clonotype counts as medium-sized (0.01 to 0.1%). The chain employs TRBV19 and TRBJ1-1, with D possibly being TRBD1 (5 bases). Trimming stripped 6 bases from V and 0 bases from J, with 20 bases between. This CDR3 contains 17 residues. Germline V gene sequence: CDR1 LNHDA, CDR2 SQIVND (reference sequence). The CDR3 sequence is CASSDERGLTLNTEAFF. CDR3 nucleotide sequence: TGTGCCAGTAGCGACGAACGGGGCCTAACCCTGAACACTGAAGCTTTCTTT.

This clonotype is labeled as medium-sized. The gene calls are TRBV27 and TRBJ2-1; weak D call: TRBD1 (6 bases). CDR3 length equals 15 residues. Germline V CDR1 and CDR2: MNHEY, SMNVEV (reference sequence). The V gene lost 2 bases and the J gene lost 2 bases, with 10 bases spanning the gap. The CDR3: CASSLGTLTYNEQFF. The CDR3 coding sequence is TGTGCCAGCAGTTTAGGGACATTGACCTACAATGAGCAGTTCTTC.

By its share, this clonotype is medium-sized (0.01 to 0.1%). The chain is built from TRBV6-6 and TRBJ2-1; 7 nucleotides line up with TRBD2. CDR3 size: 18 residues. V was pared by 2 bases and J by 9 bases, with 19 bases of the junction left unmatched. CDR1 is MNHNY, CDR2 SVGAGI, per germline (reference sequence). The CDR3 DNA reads TGTGCCAGCAGTTACCCTATAATCTTGGCGGGAGTAAATGGTGAGCAGTTCTTC. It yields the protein CASSYPIILAGVNGEQFF.